The rows below give T cell receptor beta chains drawn from one sample of a study of shared clonotypes between healthy human individuals. Sequencing was performed with immunoSEQ multiplex PCR; in TCRdb, only in-frame clones are kept and a portion is missing. The sample holds about 2.4 million clones, roughly 93% seen once. Source material: naive CD4+ T cells from PBMCs. Receptor source: a man aged 18-30 years in good health. Some clones in this sample may be carry-over from other donors' samples. Both conserved end residues are part of each CDR3. D genes are given only for firm matches. For some rows the clone size is stated as once, few or many, or as a class when expanded; others skip it.

D gene,clone size,V gene,J gene,CDR3 protein,CDR3 DNA
-,-,TRBV7-9,TRBJ1-2,CAENRGDNYGYTF,TGTGCAGAGAACCGGGGAGATAACTATGGCTACACCTTC
-,-,TRBV7-3,TRBJ2-3,CASSSPHGTRGNTDTQYF,TGTGCCAGCAGCTCACCTCATGGGACACGGGGAAACACAGATACGCAGTATTTT
-,-,TRBV28,TRBJ1-2,CASSLTGTYGYTF,TGTGCCAGCAGTTTAACGGGGACCTATGGCTACACCTTC
TRBD2,-,TRBV18,TRBJ2-1,CASSPLATSGSYNEQFF,TGTGCCAGCTCACCCCTCGCCACTAGCGGGTCCTACAATGAGCAGTTCTTC
TRBD2,-,TRBV30,TRBJ2-1,CAWRGLAGVVSYNEQFF,TGTGCCTGGAGAGGACTAGCGGGAGTGGTATCCTACAATGAGCAGTTCTTC
TRBD1,-,TRBV6-1,TRBJ2-3,CASSGHRGPFTDTQYF,TGTGCCAGCAGTGGTCACAGGGGGCCATTCACAGATACGCAGTATTTT
-,once,TRBV30,TRBJ2-3,CAWSVTLSTDTQYF,TGTGCCTGGAGTGTTACACTGAGCACAGATACGCAGTATTTT
-,few,TRBV7-9,TRBJ1-2,CASSSTDYGYTF,TGTGCCAGCAGCTCGACGGACTATGGCTACACCTTC
TRBD1,-,TRBV28,TRBJ1-1,CASSATAGGGRLGAFF,TGTGCCAGCAGCGCGACCGCGGGAGGGGGCCGCTTGGGGGCTTTCTTT
TRBD2,-,TRBV19,TRBJ2-5,CASLPVAGGPGTQYF,TGTGCCAGCCTTCCGGTAGCGGGAGGGCCGGGGACCCAGTACTTC
-,-,TRBV5-4,TRBJ2-5,CASSPWGAQETQYF,TGTGCCAGCAGCCCCTGGGGGGCACAAGAGACCCAGTACTTC
-,-,TRBV29-1,TRBJ2-3,CSVDGSTDTQYF,TGCAGCGTTGATGGGAGCACAGATACGCAGTATTTT
TRBD1,-,TRBV7-9,TRBJ1-1,CASSPSGQGGAFF,TGTGCCAGCAGCCCATCGGGACAGGGAGGAGCTTTCTTT
-,-,TRBV28,TRBJ1-1,CASLPADYTEAFF,TGTGCCAGCCTTCCGGCGGATTACACTGAAGCTTTCTTT
-,-,TRBV6-5,TRBJ1-5,CASSYSGGAPQHF,TGTGCCAGCAGTTATTCCGGCGGAGCGCCCCAGCATTTT
-,-,TRBV7-6,TRBJ1-1,CASSPQRLDTEAFF,TGTGCCAGCAGCCCCCAGAGACTGGACACTGAAGCTTTCTTT
-,-,TRBV2,TRBJ2-1,CASSGITNEQFF,TGTGCCAGCAGTGGGATCACCAATGAGCAGTTCTTC
-,-,TRBV10-2,TRBJ1-5,CASSRGGAEVNQPQHF,TGCGCCAGCAGCAGAGGGGGAGCCGAAGTCAATCAGCCCCAGCATTTT
TRBD1,-,TRBV6-1,TRBJ1-2,CASSRQGLGYGYTF,TGTGCCAGCAGCAGACAGGGCCTTGGCTATGGCTACACCTTC
-,-,TRBV7-3,TRBJ2-3,CASTLGTTGTDTQYF,TGTGCCAGCACCCTCGGGACCACAGGCACAGATACGCAGTATTTT
-,-,TRBV30,TRBJ2-2,CAWSAQRPGELFF,TGTGCCTGGAGCGCACAGCGGCCCGGGGAGCTGTTTTTT
-,-,TRBV27,TRBJ1-1,CASSLYLRGGEAFF,TGTGCCAGCAGTTTATACCTACGGGGGGGAGAAGCTTTCTTT
-,-,TRBV7-8,TRBJ2-7,CASSLESHSYEQYF,TGTGCCAGCAGCTTAGAGTCCCACTCCTACGAGCAGTACTTC
-,-,TRBV6-1,TRBJ2-1,CASSWAPTSEQFF,TGTGCCAGCAGTTGGGCCCCGACCTCAGAGCAGTTCTTC
-,-,TRBV2,TRBJ1-5,CASSGGQLPQHF,TGTGCCAGCAGTGGCGGTCAGTTGCCCCAGCATTTT
TRBD2,-,TRBV7-2,TRBJ2-7,CASNRDGGSEQYF,TGTGCCAGCAACCGGGACGGGGGGTCCGAGCAGTACTTC
-,once,TRBV6-1,TRBJ2-5,CASSERGIQETQYF,TGTGCCAGCAGTGAGCGGGGAATCCAAGAGACCCAGTACTTC
-,once,TRBV5-6,TRBJ2-5,CASSLGTAVRSQYF,TGTGCCAGCAGCTTGGGTACGGCGGTACGGTCCCAGTACTTC
-,-,TRBV30,TRBJ1-2,CAWGNSVGYTF,TGTGCCTGGGGTAACTCCGTGGGCTACACCTTC
-,-,TRBV27,TRBJ2-7,CASSLSTVTYEQYF,TGTGCCAGCAGTTTATCTACAGTTACCTACGAGCAGTACTTC
-,-,TRBV28,TRBJ2-6,CASSSGPSGANVLTF,TGTGCCAGCAGCTCAGGACCATCTGGGGCCAACGTCCTGACTTTC
-,-,TRBV7-2,TRBJ2-1,CASSLALGTNEQFF,TGTGCCAGCAGCTTAGCGTTGGGGACTAATGAGCAGTTCTTC
TRBD1,few,TRBV7-8,TRBJ1-5,CASSLSGQGALGQPQHF,TGTGCCAGCAGTTTGTCGGGACAGGGGGCGTTAGGGCAGCCCCAGCATTTT
TRBD2,-,TRBV5-8,TRBJ2-3,CASSLGTSGTAHTQYF,TGTGCCAGCAGCCTCGGGACTAGCGGGACGGCACATACGCAGTATTTT
TRBD2,-,TRBV5-1,TRBJ2-1,CASSPREALLDEQFF,TGCGCCAGCAGCCCTCGGGAGGCCCTTTTGGATGAGCAGTTCTTC
TRBD2,-,TRBV25-1,TRBJ2-5,CASRRLAGGLQETQYF,TGTGCCAGCAGAAGACTAGCGGGAGGCCTCCAAGAGACCCAGTACTTC
TRBD2,-,TRBV27,TRBJ2-2,CASSGTSGRGTGELFF,TGTGCCAGCAGCGGGACTAGCGGGAGAGGCACCGGGGAGCTGTTTTTT
-,few,TRBV28,TRBJ2-7,CASSPTWGQPDSSYEQYF,TGTGCCAGCAGTCCCACCTGGGGGCAGCCGGACAGCTCCTACGAGCAGTACTTC
TRBD1,-,TRBV18,TRBJ2-7,CASSSTGANYEQYF,TGTGCCAGCTCATCGACAGGGGCCAACTACGAGCAGTACTTC
-,-,TRBV5-1,TRBJ2-7,CASSLGGTSSYEQYF,TGCGCCAGCAGCCTAGGGGGAACCAGCTCCTACGAGCAGTACTTC
TRBD1,-,TRBV28,TRBJ2-7,CASSLGGTGSNEQYF,TGTGCCAGCAGTTTGGGCGGGACAGGGTCTAACGAGCAGTACTTC
-,-,TRBV7-2,TRBJ2-1,CASSLVGGEQFF,TGTGCCAGCAGCTTAGTAGGTGGTGAGCAGTTCTTC
-,few,TRBV18,TRBJ1-1,CASSPMGGNTEAFF,TGTGCCAGCTCACCGATGGGGGGCAATACTGAAGCTTTCTTT
-,-,TRBV5-1,TRBJ2-5,CASSLGRLGGQETQYF,TGCGCCAGCAGCTTGGGCCGACTAGGGGGCCAAGAGACCCAGTACTTC
-,-,TRBV7-9,TRBJ1-2,CASSLSEKFGYTF,TGTGCCAGCAGTTTGTCGGAAAAGTTCGGCTACACCTTC
TRBD2,once,TRBV2,TRBJ2-1,CASRSLAGGVYNEQFF,TGTGCCAGCAGGTCTTTAGCGGGAGGGGTCTACAATGAGCAGTTCTTC
TRBD2,-,TRBV27,TRBJ2-3,CASSSPGGAHTDTQYF,TGTGCCAGCAGTTCGCCCGGGGGGGCCCACACAGATACGCAGTATTTT
-,-,TRBV7-3,TRBJ2-2,CASSLGGDTGELFF,TGTGCCAGCAGCTTAGGCGGGGACACCGGGGAGCTGTTTTTT
-,-,TRBV19,TRBJ2-7,CASSRLDSEQYF,TGTGCCAGCAGCAGACTAGACTCCGAGCAGTACTTC
-,-,TRBV19,TRBJ2-3,CASSPSGPGRADTQYF,TGTGCCAGTAGTCCCAGCGGACCCGGTAGGGCAGATACGCAGTATTTT
-,-,TRBV18,TRBJ2-1,CASSPFGPGSYNEQFF,TGTGCCAGCTCACCTTTTGGGCCGGGATCCTACAATGAGCAGTTCTTC
-,-,TRBV2,TRBJ1-5,CASSDTNRQKPQHF,TGTGCCAGCAGCGACACAAATCGACAGAAGCCCCAGCATTTT
-,-,TRBV7-2,TRBJ2-1,CASSLTYNEQFF,TGTGCCAGCAGCTTAACCTACAATGAGCAGTTCTTC